The 20 T cell receptor beta chains in this list originate from one sample, sequenced in a study of beta chain features in type 1 diabetes. Expressed TCRB transcripts were sequenced because the isolated RNA had all been reverse transcribed beforehand. TCRdb's table, derived via immunoSEQ multiplex PCR, lists solely in-frame clones and lacks some. The sample includes hundreds of thousands of clones, roughly 15% of them seen just once. Sequenced material: naive CD4+ T cells from blood. The receptors derive from a woman between 18 and 29 years old in good health.

The sample holds one count of this clone. V and J are TRBV20-1 and TRBJ1-2; weak D call: TRBD1 (5 bases). Germline values: CDR1 DFQATT, CDR2 SNEGSKA (reference sequence). The CDR3 runs to 11 residues. V was pared by 3 bases and J by 8 bases, with 10 bases between. CDR3 nucleotide sequence: TGCAGTGCTAGTGAGGGGTGGGGCTACACCTTC. This encodes CSASEGWGYTF.

CDR3 sequence: CASSQEPLAGHYEQYF. The DNA for the CDR3 is TGCGCCAGCAGCCAAGAACCTCTAGCGGGACACTACGAGCAGTACTTC. The chain combines TRBV4-3 with TRBJ2-7, with 9 positions matching TRBD2. V shed 0 bases and J 3 bases; nucleotides not matched to a gene: 6. From germline, CDR1 is LGHNA and CDR2 YSLEER. The CDR3 sequence is 16 residues long.

This clone has just a few counts. The chain is built from TRBV18 and TRBJ2-4, with D possibly TRBD1 on 7 matching bases. From germline, CDR1 is KGHSH and CDR2 LQKENI. V lost 4 bases to trimming and J lost 0 bases, with 19 bases between them. This CDR3 contains 18 residues. The CDR3 region is CASSLQAPGGLAKNIQYF. DNA of the CDR3: TGTGCCAGCTCACTCCAGGCCCCAGGGGGACTAGCCAAAAACATTCAGTACTTC.

This clone has a handful of counts. The chain is built from TRBV18 and TRBJ1-3; D is ambiguous. CDR1 is KGHSH, CDR2 LQKENI, per germline. Trimming removed 6 bases from V and 0 bases from J, with 9 bases in between. This CDR3 has 14 amino acids. CDR3 amino acids: CASSEDSSGNTIYF. The CDR3 DNA follows: TGTGCCAGCTCGGAGGATAGCTCTGGAAACACCATATATTTT.

This clone was recorded a few times. V usage is TRBV20-1 and J usage is TRBJ2-1; D gene ambiguous. CDR3 size: 11 residues. Germline CDR1 and CDR2: DFQATT and SNEGSKA (reference sequence). The V and J ends lost 4 bases and 7 bases respectively, with 8 bases between them. CDR3 bases: TGCAGTGCTACCCACGCGAATGAGCAGTTCTTC. This translates into CSATHANEQFF.

The J gene is TRBJ2-5, the V gene TRBV27, with a tentative D call TRBD2 (5 bases). The assigned J gene may be wrong: the sequence end matches TRBJ2-7 better. Germline CDR1 is MNHEY and CDR2 is SMNVEV (reference sequence). The CDR3 has 14 amino acids. The CDR3 coding sequence is TGTGCCAGCAGTTTAACGGCGGGTCGAAACGAGCAGTACTTC. Translating it yields CASSLTAGRNEQYF.

This clone was detected a few times. The rearrangement joins TRBV2 to TRBJ2-1; TRBD2 aligns across 15 bases. The CDR3 sequence is 14 residues long. Germline lookup yields CDR1 SNHLY and CDR2 FYNNEI. Germline trimming cut 4 bases from V and 13 bases from J; bases unmatched to any gene: 5. DNA for the CDR3: TGTGCCAGCAGTGCCGGGACTAGCGGGAGGCCTCAGTTCTTC. Amino acid sequence: CASSAGTSGRPQFF.

The V call is TRBV5-1, the J call TRBJ1-1; D is possibly TRBD1 (5 bases). Germline CDR1 and CDR2: SGHRS and YFSETQ. The V end lost 4 bases, the J end lost 0 bases, and 10 bases lay between the germline ends. This CDR3 is 14 amino acids long. In DNA form, the CDR3 reads TGCGCCAGCAGCCTGGGGGGAGTGAACACTGAAGCTTTCTTT. This gives the protein CASSLGGVNTEAFF.

This clone was picked up a small number of times. The genes are TRBV28 and TRBJ1-1; TRBD1 is a possible D gene (5 bases). Germline V gene sequence: CDR1 MDHEN, CDR2 SYDVKM. This CDR3 has 13 residues. The V and J ends lost 7 bases and 1 base respectively, with 10 bases between them. CDR3: CASKLTGNTEAFF. DNA of the CDR3: TGTGCCAGCAAATTAACAGGGAACACTGAAGCTTTCTTT.

J is TRBJ2-4 and V is TRBV7-2, with D uncertain. Germline CDR1 SGHTA, CDR2 FQGNSA. The V end was cut by 0 bases, the J end by 0 bases, with 6 bases between. CDR3 length: 15 residues. The CDR3: CASSLAARAKNIQYF. The DNA of the CDR3 is TGTGCCAGCAGCTTAGCGGCTCGAGCCAAAAACATTCAGTACTTC. The full variable domain, with the rest looked up from reference TRBV7-2 and TRBJ2-4, is GAGVSQSPSNKVTEKGKDVELRCDPISGHTALYWYRQSLGQGLEFLIYFQGNSAPDKSGLPSDRFSAERTGGSVSTLTIQRTQQEDSAVYLCASSLAARAKNIQYFGAGTRLSVL.

A few counts support this clone. The V and J genes are TRBV5-8 and TRBJ2-5; D remains ambiguous. Germline V gene lookup returns CDR1 SGHTS and CDR2 YDEGEE. The CDR3 extends over 13 amino acids. Trimming took 8 bases from V and 3 from J, leaving 14 bases between them. The CDR3 here is CASSQNPKETQYF. The CDR3 coding sequence is TGTGCCAGTTCACAGAATCCGAAAGAGACCCAGTACTTC.

This clone was detected a few times. The V and J genes are TRBV7-2 and TRBJ2-3; D remains ambiguous. V was trimmed by 1 base and J by 2 bases, leaving 13 bases between them. Germline V gene lookup returns CDR1 SGHTA and CDR2 FQGNSA. CDR3 length: 16 amino acids. CDR3 in DNA: TGTGCCAGCAGCTTAGTTAGCCTCGCCACCACAGATACGCAGTATTTT. It translates to CASSLVSLATTDTQYF.

V and J are TRBV9 and TRBJ2-5; the match to TRBD2 covers 12 bases. The end of the DNA aligns better with TRBJ2-7, so the J call may be wrong. CDR3 size: 20 residues. Germline V gene data show CDR1 as SGDLS and CDR2 as YYNGEE. The DNA of the CDR3 is TGTGCCAGCAGCGTAGATGGCGCAGGGGCGACTAGCGGGAGCTCCTACGAGCAGTACTTC. Its protein product is CASSVDGAGATSGSSYEQYF.

This clone was seen only a few times. The rearrangement joins TRBV18 to TRBJ2-1; weak D call: TRBD1 (6 bases). The germline V gene has CDR1 KGHSH and CDR2 LQKENI. Deletions cut 0 bases from V and 4 bases from J, with 10 bases between. The CDR3 runs 15 residues. CDR3 sequence: CASSPPLGGYNEQFF. The CDR3 DNA is TGTGCCAGCTCACCACCGTTAGGGGGATACAATGAGCAGTTCTTC.

This clone was detected a few times. The rearrangement uses TRBV6-5 and TRBJ2-5, with D perhaps TRBD1 (6 bases). The V and J ends lost 8 bases and 13 bases respectively, with 20 bases between them. CDR3 size: 12 residues. The germline V gene encodes CDR1 MNHEY and CDR2 SVGAGI. CDR3 in amino acids: CASGRGHRTSYF. The CDR3 coding sequence is TGTGCCAGCGGCAGGGGACACCGGACTTCGTACTTC.

The genes are TRBV6-5 and TRBJ1-5; D gene unclear. The CDR3 is 11 amino acids. Germline V gene data show CDR1 as MNHEY and CDR2 as SVGAGI. Trimming cost V 6 bases and J 2 bases, with 2 bases left between them. CDR3 in amino acids: CASRRNQPQHF. DNA for the CDR3: TGTGCCAGCAGACGCAATCAGCCCCAGCATTTT.

This clone was detected a few times. This rearrangement joins TRBV5-1 to TRBJ2-1; TRBD2 aligns across 11 bases. The CDR3 sequence is 15 residues long. CDR1 SGHRS and CDR2 YFSETQ come from the germline V gene. V trimming: 4 bases; J trimming: 7 bases; junction bases outside the gene matches: 7. The CDR3 DNA reads as TGCGCCAGCAGCGTTTCACTAGCGGGAGCGAATGAGCAGTTCTTC. This translates into CASSVSLAGANEQFF.

This chain uses TRBV28 with TRBJ1-2; D call uncertain. The germline V gene encodes CDR1 MDHEN and CDR2 SYDVKM. The CDR3 is made up of 11 amino acids. The germline V and J ends were trimmed by 6 bases and 5 bases, with 7 bases remaining between them. The CDR3 region has the DNA TGTGCCAGCAGGGAAATTTATGGCTACACCTTC. As protein: CASREIYGYTF.

To note about this clone: A junction boundary mismatches the germline segment, possibly from a read error. This chain links TRBV6-1 with TRBJ2-7; D remains ambiguous. Germline loops: CDR1 MNHNS, CDR2 SASEGT. The CDR3 totals 11 residues. The CDR3 DNA reads TGTGCCAGCAGTGAATATCTAGGTCGTCGATTC. Its protein product is CASSEYLGRRF.

The rearrangement links TRBV5-1 to TRBJ2-1; D gene ambiguous. The length of the CDR3 is 14 residues. V lost 2 bases and J lost 4, with 10 bases in between. Germline CDR1 and CDR2: SGHRS and YFSETQ. Written as DNA, the CDR3 is TGCGCCAGCAGCTTACGAGACTTGTACAATGAGCAGTTCTTC. Translating it yields CASSLRDLYNEQFF.